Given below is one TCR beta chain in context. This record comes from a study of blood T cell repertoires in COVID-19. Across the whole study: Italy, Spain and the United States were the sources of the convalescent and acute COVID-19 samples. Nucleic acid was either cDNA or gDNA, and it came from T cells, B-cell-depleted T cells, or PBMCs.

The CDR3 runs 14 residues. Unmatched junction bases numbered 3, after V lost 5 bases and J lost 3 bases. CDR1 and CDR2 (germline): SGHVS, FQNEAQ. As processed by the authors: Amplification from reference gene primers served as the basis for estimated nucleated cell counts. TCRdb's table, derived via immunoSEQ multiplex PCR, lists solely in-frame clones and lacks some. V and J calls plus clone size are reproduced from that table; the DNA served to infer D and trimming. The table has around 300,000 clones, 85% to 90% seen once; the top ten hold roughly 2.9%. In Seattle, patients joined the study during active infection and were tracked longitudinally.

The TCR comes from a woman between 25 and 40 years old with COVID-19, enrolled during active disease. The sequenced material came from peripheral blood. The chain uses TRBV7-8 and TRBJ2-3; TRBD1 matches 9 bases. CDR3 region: CASSRDRGTDTQYF. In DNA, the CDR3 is TGTGCCAGCAGCCGTGACAGGGGGACAGATACGCAGTATTTT.